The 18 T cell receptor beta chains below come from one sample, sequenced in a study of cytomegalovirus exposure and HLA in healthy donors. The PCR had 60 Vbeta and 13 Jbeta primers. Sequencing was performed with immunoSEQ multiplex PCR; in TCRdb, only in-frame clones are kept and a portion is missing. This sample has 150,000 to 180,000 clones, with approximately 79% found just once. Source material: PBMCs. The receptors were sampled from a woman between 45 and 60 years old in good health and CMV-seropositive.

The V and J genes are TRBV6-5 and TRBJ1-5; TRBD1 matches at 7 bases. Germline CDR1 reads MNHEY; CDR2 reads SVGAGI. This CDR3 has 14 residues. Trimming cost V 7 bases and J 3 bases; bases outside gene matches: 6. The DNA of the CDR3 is TGTGCCAGCAAAATGACAGGGCCCAATCAGCCCCAGCATTTT. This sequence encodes CASKMTGPNQPQHF.

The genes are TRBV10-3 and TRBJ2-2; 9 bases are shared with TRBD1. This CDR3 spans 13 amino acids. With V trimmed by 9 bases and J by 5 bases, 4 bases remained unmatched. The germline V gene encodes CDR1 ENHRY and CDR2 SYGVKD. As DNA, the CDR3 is TGTGCCATACCGGGACAGGGAACCGGGGAGCTGTTTTTT. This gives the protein CAIPGQGTGELFF.

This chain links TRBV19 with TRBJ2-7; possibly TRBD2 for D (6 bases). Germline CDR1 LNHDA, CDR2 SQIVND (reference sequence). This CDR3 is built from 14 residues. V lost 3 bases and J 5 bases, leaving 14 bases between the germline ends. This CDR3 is CASSIIGDFDEQYF. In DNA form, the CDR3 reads TGTGCCAGTAGTATTATAGGGGACTTCGACGAGCAGTACTTC.

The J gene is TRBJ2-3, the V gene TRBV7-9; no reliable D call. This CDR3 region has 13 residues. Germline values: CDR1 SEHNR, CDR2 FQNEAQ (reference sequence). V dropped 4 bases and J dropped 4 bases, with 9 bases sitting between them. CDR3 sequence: CASSSRPADTQYF. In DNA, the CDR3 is TGTGCCAGCAGCTCACGCCCGGCAGATACGCAGTATTTT.

The CDR3 loop reads CASSEGLMNTEAFF. In DNA, the CDR3 is TGTGCCAGCAGCGAAGGACTTATGAACACTGAAGCTTTCTTT. The V gene is TRBV9, the J gene TRBJ1-1; D is unclear. The V gene's germline CDR1 is SGDLS and CDR2 YYNGEE. The CDR3 sequence is 14 residues long. Trimming shortened V by 3 bases and J by 0 bases, and 9 bases separated the two germline ends.

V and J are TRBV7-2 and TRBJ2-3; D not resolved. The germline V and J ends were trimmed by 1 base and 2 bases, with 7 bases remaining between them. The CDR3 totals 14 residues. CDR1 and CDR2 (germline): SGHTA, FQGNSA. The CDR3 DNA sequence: TGTGCCAGCAGCTTAGTAGTCACCACAGATACGCAGTATTTT. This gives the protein CASSLVVTTDTQYF.

The CDR3 nucleotides are TGCAGCGTTGGGGACTGGAGCGCTGGGGCCAACGTCCTGACTTTC. Its translation: CSVGDWSAGANVLTF. The chain couples TRBV29-1 to TRBJ2-6; TRBD2 is a possible D gene (6 bases). V dropped 4 bases and J dropped 2 bases, with 12 bases sitting between them. CDR3 length equals 15 residues. Per the germline V gene, CDR1 is SQVTM and CDR2 is ANQGSEA. The full variable domain, in which reference TRBV29-1 and TRBJ2-6 provide the parts outside the CDR3, is SAVISQKPSRDICQRGTSLTIQCQVDSQVTMMFWYRQQPGQSLTLIATANQGSEATYESGFVIDKFPISRPNLTFSTLTVSNMSPEDSSIYLCSVGDWSAGANVLTFGAGSRLTVL.

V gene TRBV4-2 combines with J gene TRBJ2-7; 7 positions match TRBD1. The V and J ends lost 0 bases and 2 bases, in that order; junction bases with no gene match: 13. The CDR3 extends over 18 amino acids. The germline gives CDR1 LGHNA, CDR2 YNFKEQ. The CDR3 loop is CASSQDLFLDRDPYEQYF. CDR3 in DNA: TGTGCCAGCAGCCAAGACCTTTTTCTCGACAGGGACCCCTACGAGCAGTACTTC.

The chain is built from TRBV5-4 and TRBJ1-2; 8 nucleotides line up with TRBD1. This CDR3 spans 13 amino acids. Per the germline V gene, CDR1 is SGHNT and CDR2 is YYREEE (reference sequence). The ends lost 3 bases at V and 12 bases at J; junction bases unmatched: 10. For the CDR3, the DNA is TGTGCCAGCAGCTCGGGACAGGCCAAAACGGACACCTTC. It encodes CASSSGQAKTDTF.

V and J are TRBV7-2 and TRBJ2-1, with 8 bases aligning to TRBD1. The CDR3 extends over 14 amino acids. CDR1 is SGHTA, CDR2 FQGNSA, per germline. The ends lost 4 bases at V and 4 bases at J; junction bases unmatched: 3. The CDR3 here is CASSSDRGYNEQFF. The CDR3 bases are TGTGCCAGCAGCTCCGACAGGGGATACAATGAGCAGTTCTTC.

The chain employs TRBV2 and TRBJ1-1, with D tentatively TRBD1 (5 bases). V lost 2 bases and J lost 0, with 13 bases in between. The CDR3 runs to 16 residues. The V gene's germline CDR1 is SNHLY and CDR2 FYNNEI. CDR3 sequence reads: CASSEFWGSMNTEAFF. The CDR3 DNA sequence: TGTGCCAGCAGTGAATTCTGGGGCAGCATGAACACTGAAGCTTTCTTT.

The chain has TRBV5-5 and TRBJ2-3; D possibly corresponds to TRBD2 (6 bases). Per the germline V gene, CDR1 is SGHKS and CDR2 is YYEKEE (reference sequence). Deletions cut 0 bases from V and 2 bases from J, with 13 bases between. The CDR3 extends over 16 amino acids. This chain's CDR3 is CASSLDSGRITDTQYF. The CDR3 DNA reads TGTGCCAGCAGCTTGGATAGCGGCAGGATCACAGATACGCAGTATTTT.

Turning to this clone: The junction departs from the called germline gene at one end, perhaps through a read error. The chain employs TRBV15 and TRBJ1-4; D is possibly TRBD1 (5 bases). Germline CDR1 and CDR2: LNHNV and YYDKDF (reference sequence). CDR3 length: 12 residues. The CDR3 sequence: CATSRDGTTGVF. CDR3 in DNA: TGTGCCACCAGCAGAGATGGTACGACGGGGGTTTTT.

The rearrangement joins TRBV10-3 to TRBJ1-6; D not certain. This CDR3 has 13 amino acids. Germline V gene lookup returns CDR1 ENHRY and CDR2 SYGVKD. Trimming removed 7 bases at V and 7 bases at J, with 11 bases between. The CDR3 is CAIMAGGNSPLHF. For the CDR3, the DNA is TGTGCCATCATGGCGGGCGGGAATTCACCCCTCCACTTT.

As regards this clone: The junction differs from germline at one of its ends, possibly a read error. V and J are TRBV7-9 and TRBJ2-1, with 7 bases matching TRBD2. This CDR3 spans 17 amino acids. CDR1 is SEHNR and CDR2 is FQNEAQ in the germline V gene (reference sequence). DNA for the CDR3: TGTTCCAGCAGCTTAGGAGTCAGCGGGGCAACTTCCCGCGAGCAGTTCTTC. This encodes CSSSLGVSGATSREQFF. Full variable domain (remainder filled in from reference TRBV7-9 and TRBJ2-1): DTGVSQNPRHKITKRGQNVTFRCDPISEHNRLYWYRQTLGQGPEFLTYFQNEAQLEKSRLLSDRFSAERPKGSFSTLEIQRTEQGDSAMYLCSSSLGVSGATSREQFFGPGTRLTVL.

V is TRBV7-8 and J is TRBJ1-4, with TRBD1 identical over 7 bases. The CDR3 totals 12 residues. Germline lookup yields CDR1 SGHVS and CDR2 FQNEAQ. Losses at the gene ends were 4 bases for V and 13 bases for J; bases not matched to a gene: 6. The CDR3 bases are TGTGCCAGCAGCTCCTTTGACAGGGTACTGTTTTTT. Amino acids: CASSSFDRVLFF.

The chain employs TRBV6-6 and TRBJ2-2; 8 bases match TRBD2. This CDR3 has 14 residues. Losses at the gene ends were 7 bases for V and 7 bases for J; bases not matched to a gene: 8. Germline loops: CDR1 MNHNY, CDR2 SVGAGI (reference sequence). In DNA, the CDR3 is TGTGCCAGCAACAAACGGGGGGGTATCGGGGAGCTGTTTTTT. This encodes CASNKRGGIGELFF.

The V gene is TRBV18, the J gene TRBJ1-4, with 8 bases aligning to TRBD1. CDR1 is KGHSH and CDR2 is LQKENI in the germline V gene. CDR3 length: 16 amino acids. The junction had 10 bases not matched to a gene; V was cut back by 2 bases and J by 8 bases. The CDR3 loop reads CASSPLTGVGEEKLFF. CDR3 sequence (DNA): TGTGCCAGCTCACCATTGACAGGGGTAGGAGAGGAAAAACTGTTTTTT.